A single sample is the source of the 2 T cell receptor beta chains below, sequenced in a study of identical twins. TCRdb fed the 5' RACE reads into MiXCR, producing one record per CDR3 protein. The repertoire holds roughly 710,000 distinct CDR3 sequences, 5.5% to 6.5% seen once, with about 1.8% in the top ten. The specimen sequenced was naive T cells sorted from blood. The source of these receptors is a young man in good health.

This clonotype showed up many times. V and J are TRBV30 and TRBJ2-1, with 10 bases aligning to TRBD2. Germline values: CDR1 GTSNPN, CDR2 SVGIG (reference sequence). V trimming: 1 base; J trimming: 6 bases; junction bases outside the gene matches: 6. CDR3 size: 15 residues. The CDR3 DNA reads TGTGCCTGGAGTGGCAAAGCGGGAGGGCTCAATGAGCAGTTCTTC. Protein sequence: CAWSGKAGGLNEQFF.

This clonotype has just a few counts. This chain links TRBV27 with TRBJ1-4; tentatively, D is TRBD1 (6 bases). V was clipped by 7 bases and J by 8 bases, with 23 bases between them. Germline CDR1 is MNHEY and CDR2 is SMNVEV (reference sequence). The CDR3 loop spans 16 amino acids. CDR3 DNA sequence: TGTGCCAGCACAGCAGTTAGGGCAGGGGTTGTGGAAAAACTGTTTTTT. Translated: CASTAVRAGVVEKLFF.